This is a list of T cell receptor beta chains from one sample in a study of shared clonotypes between healthy human individuals. Assay used: immunoSEQ multiplex PCR; TCRdb lists only in-frame clones, some missing. Of roughly 2 million clones in the sample, 95% were seen once. Sequenced material: naive CD4+ T cells sorted from blood. These receptors all stem from a man aged 18 to 29 in good health. Both conserved end residues are part of each CDR3. The D gene is left open where the match is weak. Only part of the rows carry a size: once, few, many, or a class if the clone is expanded.

j_call,d_call,clone_size,v_call,cdr3_aa,cdr3_nt
TRBJ1-2,.,.,TRBV30,CAWSAEILSYGYTF,TGTGCCTGGAGTGCCGAGATCCTTAGCTATGGCTACACCTTC
TRBJ2-1,TRBD1,once,TRBV18,CASSPRGRDRGLGNEQFF,TGTGCCAGCTCACCACGGGGACGGGACAGGGGGCTAGGAAATGAGCAGTTCTTC
TRBJ2-7,TRBD1,once,TRBV4-3,CASSRDRGKHEQYF,TGCGCCAGCAGCAGGGACAGGGGAAAACACGAGCAGTACTTC
TRBJ1-5,.,.,TRBV30,CAWSVGENQPQHF,TGTGCCTGGAGTGTGGGAGAGAATCAGCCCCAGCATTTT
TRBJ2-5,.,.,TRBV4-2,CASRVGTPEETQYF,TGTGCCAGCAGGGTTGGGACACCTGAAGAGACCCAGTACTTC
TRBJ2-2,TRBD1,.,TRBV9,CATRQGANTGELFF,TGTGCCACCCGACAGGGGGCGAACACCGGGGAGCTGTTTTTT
TRBJ2-5,TRBD2,.,TRBV10-3,CAISEALAGGRAQETQYF,TGTGCCATCAGTGAAGCCCTAGCGGGGGGAAGAGCCCAAGAGACCCAGTACTTC
TRBJ2-3,.,.,TRBV2,CASSASQVASGDTQYF,TGTGCCAGCAGCGCCTCTCAAGTGGCTTCGGGAGATACGCAGTATTTT
TRBJ1-5,.,.,TRBV6-5,CASSLPRQPQHF,TGTGCCAGCAGCCTACCCCGTCAGCCCCAGCATTTT
TRBJ1-4,TRBD1,.,TRBV30,CAWGTGGGGLFF,TGTGCCTGGGGAACAGGGGGTGGTGGACTGTTTTTT
TRBJ1-1,TRBD1,.,TRBV23-1,CASKLTGGVEAFF,TGCGCCAGCAAACTGACAGGGGGTGTTGAAGCTTTCTTT
TRBJ1-5,.,once,TRBV27,CASSFGGPNQPQHF,TGTGCCAGCAGTTTCGGGGGGCCTAATCAGCCCCAGCATTTT
TRBJ2-1,.,.,TRBV9,CASTTNLVGEQFF,TGTGCCAGCACTACGAATCTGGTTGGTGAGCAGTTCTTC
TRBJ2-1,TRBD1,.,TRBV28,CASSLSQGASSYNEQFF,TGTGCCAGCAGTTTATCGCAGGGGGCAAGCTCCTACAATGAGCAGTTCTTC
TRBJ1-6,.,.,TRBV2,CASRTSSNSPLHF,TGTGCCAGCAGGACAAGTTCAAATTCACCCCTCCACTTT
TRBJ1-6,.,.,TRBV5-1,CASSLELEGSPLHF,TGCGCCAGCAGCTTGGAACTGGAGGGTTCACCCCTCCACTTT
TRBJ2-7,TRBD1,once,TRBV29-1,CSAGQGMSYEQYF,TGCAGCGCCGGACAGGGGATGTCCTACGAGCAGTACTTC
TRBJ2-5,.,.,TRBV6-6,CASSYYTGETQYF,TGTGCCAGCAGTTACTATACGGGAGAGACCCAGTACTTC
TRBJ1-1,TRBD1,.,TRBV14,CASSRDREAFF,TGTGCCAGCAGCCGGGACAGGGAAGCTTTCTTT
TRBJ1-1,.,.,TRBV29-1,CSVVWGGNTEAFF,TGCAGCGTTGTGTGGGGTGGGAACACTGAAGCTTTCTTT
TRBJ2-2,TRBD2,.,TRBV5-1,CASRLAGVTGELFF,TGCGCCAGCCGACTAGCGGGAGTTACCGGGGAGCTGTTTTTT
TRBJ2-7,.,.,TRBV5-4,CASSFEYEQYF,TGTGCCAGCAGCTTCGAGTACGAGCAGTACTTC
TRBJ1-6,.,.,TRBV11-2,CASSPGVGESSPLHF,TGTGCCAGCAGCCCGGGGGTAGGTGAAAGTTCACCCCTCCACTTT
TRBJ1-6,.,.,TRBV18,CASSPGAQGNSPLHF,TGTGCCAGCTCACCCGGTGCCCAGGGTAATTCACCCCTCCACTTT
TRBJ2-7,TRBD2,.,TRBV6-6,CATYKPGLAYEQYF,TGTGCCACCTATAAACCGGGACTAGCCTACGAGCAGTACTTC
TRBJ2-7,.,.,TRBV7-9,CASSLSGGGEQYF,TGTGCCAGCAGCTTATCGGGGGGCGGCGAGCAGTACTTC
TRBJ1-4,TRBD1,.,TRBV18,CASSAGGDEKLFF,TGTGCCAGCTCGGCAGGGGGAGATGAAAAACTGTTTTTT
TRBJ1-2,.,.,TRBV15,CATSSPATNYGYTF,TGTGCCACCAGCAGCCCAGCTACAAACTATGGCTACACCTTC
TRBJ2-3,.,once,TRBV10-3,CAISESSALTDTQYF,TGTGCCATCAGTGAGAGTAGCGCCTTAACAGATACGCAGTATTTT
TRBJ2-3,.,.,TRBV19,CASSIEAGVSTDTQYF,TGTGCCAGTAGTATAGAGGCAGGGGTCAGCACAGATACGCAGTATTTT